The 9 T cell receptor beta chains presented below share a single source sample, sequenced in a study of shared clonotypes between healthy human individuals. Positive CCR7 selection of CD45RO-negative cells yielded the naive CD8 cells, and terminally differentiated effector memory CD45RA+ cells were excluded. Using immunoSEQ multiplex PCR, the repertoire was profiled, and TCRdb retains in-frame clones only, with some absent. The sample records some 630,000 clones, roughly 96% being singletons. The source material was naive CD8+ T cells sorted from blood. The receptor source for this set is a woman aged 30 to 39 in good health.

The chain employs TRBV14 and TRBJ1-2; the D is unclear. CDR1 and CDR2 (germline): SGHDN, FVKESK. CDR3 length equals 13 residues. V gave up 2 bases and J gave up 6 bases, with 10 bases separating them. The CDR3 sequence: CASSQPPVNGYTF. The CDR3 DNA is TGTGCCAGCAGCCAACCCCCGGTAAATGGCTACACCTTC.

This clone was recorded only once. In nucleotides, the CDR3 is TGTGCCAGCAGCCTTGGGCTCTCTGGAAACACCATATATTTT. It is translated as CASSLGLSGNTIYF. The gene calls are TRBV28 and TRBJ1-3; no firm D call. The V gene's germline CDR1 is MDHEN and CDR2 SYDVKM. Trimming took off 6 bases at V and 0 bases at J, with 9 bases between the two ends. The CDR3 consists of 14 residues. Complete variable domain (other parts from reference TRBV28 and TRBJ1-3): DVKVTQSSRYLVKRTGEKVFLECVQDMDHENMFWYRQDPGLGLRLIYFSYDVKMKEKGDIPEGYSVSREKKERFSLILESASTNQTSMYLCASSLGLSGNTIYFGEGSWLTVV.

V and J are TRBV5-1 and TRBJ1-1; 8 nucleotides agree with TRBD1. Germline V gene data show CDR1 as SGHRS and CDR2 as YFSETQ. The V and J ends lost 4 bases and 8 bases, in that order; junction bases with no gene match: 7. The CDR3 covers 13 residues. Here the CDR3 DNA reads TGCGCCAGCAGCCCGAGGACAGGGACCGAAGCTTTCTTT. It specifies CASSPRTGTEAFF.

The V call is TRBV5-1, the J call TRBJ2-3, with D possibly being TRBD1 or TRBD2 (5 bases each). V lost 4 bases, J lost 2 bases, and 17 bases lay in between. CDR1 is SGHRS, CDR2 YFSETQ, per germline. The CDR3 extends over 16 amino acids. The CDR3 DNA reads TGCGCCAGCAGCCTAGGGACGGAATCATTCACAGATACGCAGTATTTT. It yields the protein CASSLGTESFTDTQYF.

This chain uses TRBV5-6 with TRBJ2-7; the D is unclear. The CDR3 loop spans 14 amino acids. Germline V gives CDR1 SGHDT, CDR2 YYEEEE. The germline V and J ends were trimmed by 0 bases and 4 bases, with 11 bases remaining between them. In DNA, the CDR3 is TGTGCCAGCAGCTTGGCTGGTAGTGGGTACGAGCAGTACTTC. Its protein product is CASSLAGSGYEQYF.

The rearrangement uses TRBV5-1 and TRBJ2-7, with a weak D call TRBD2 (6 bases). V gave up 3 bases and J gave up 0 bases, with 10 bases separating them. This CDR3 contains 14 residues. Germline values: CDR1 SGHRS, CDR2 YFSETQ. In DNA form, the CDR3 reads TGCGCCAGCAGCTCTAGCGACAACTCCTACGAGCAGTACTTC. Protein: CASSSSDNSYEQYF. The full variable domain, rest sourced from reference TRBV5-1 and TRBJ2-7, is KAGVTQTPRYLIKTRGQQVTLSCSPISGHRSVSWYQQTPGQGLQFLFEYFSETQRNKGNFPGRFSGRQFSNSRSEMNVSTLELGDSALYLCASSSSDNSYEQYFGPGTRLTVT.

This sequence joins TRBV28 and TRBJ2-7; TRBD1 is a possible D gene (5 bases). V was cut by 3 bases and J by 2 bases, with 11 bases left in between. CDR1 is MDHEN and CDR2 is SYDVKM in the germline V gene. This CDR3 is built from 14 residues. CDR3 in DNA: TGTGCCAGCAGTTTCCCAGGGTTGCCCTACGAGCAGTACTTC. Residues: CASSFPGLPYEQYF.

This rearrangement joins TRBV28 to TRBJ2-3, with 8 positions matching TRBD1. Germline V gene lookup returns CDR1 MDHEN and CDR2 SYDVKM. The CDR3 runs 16 residues. V shed 2 bases, J shed 1 base, and the junction held 5 bases outside the gene matches. The CDR3 sequence: CASSLGQGEGTDTQYF. The CDR3 DNA is TGTGCCAGCAGTTTAGGACAGGGCGAGGGCACAGATACGCAGTATTTT.

V usage is TRBV7-2 and J usage is TRBJ2-5; D unresolved. Germline V gives CDR1 SGHTA, CDR2 FQGNSA. Trimming removed 1 base from V and 2 bases from J, with 23 bases in between. The CDR3 totals 19 residues. CDR3 region: CASSLDVVWVGPMQETQYF. DNA for the CDR3: TGTGCCAGCAGCTTAGATGTTGTGTGGGTCGGGCCAATGCAAGAGACCCAGTACTTC.